This entry describes one TCR beta chain. The sample comes from a study of preoperative IRX-2 immunotherapy in early breast cancer. Repertoires were generated with immunoSEQ multiplex PCR, while TCRdb's copy carries only in-frame clones and drops some. The sample contains some 3,900 clones, around 74% of which appear only once. The germline V gene has CDR1 SQVTM and CDR2 ANQGSEA. The CDR3 has 13 residues. J was trimmed by 10 bases and V by 6 bases; bases with no gene match: 11. Treatment given: preoperative locoregional IRX-2 cytokine immunotherapy. Samples came from a phase Ib trial of preoperative locoregional IRX-2 cytokine immunotherapy.

The chain couples TRBV29-1 to TRBJ1-1; 10 positions match TRBD1. The sequencing used tumor tissue, collected after IRX-2 immunotherapy. The clonotype comes from a human donor with breast cancer. In nucleotides, the CDR3 is TGCAGCGTACGCGGGACAGGGGTAAAGGGAGCTTTCTTT. It is translated as CSVRGTGVKGAFF.